This TCR beta chain is from a study of blood T cell repertoires in COVID-19. Study at large: Sites in the United States, Italy and Spain provided acute and convalescent COVID-19 samples.

Recovered status applied to Cohort 3 donors who had two consecutive negative PCRs. It also applied to those with clearance or with symptom resolution. In the authors' workflow: Amplification with reference gene primers provided the estimates of nucleated cell counts. The protocol was immunoSEQ multiplex PCR, while the TCRdb copy is restricted to in-frame clones and leaves out a portion. V and J calls plus clone size are reproduced from that table; the DNA served to infer D and trimming. The data hold around 200,000 clones, with 75% to 90% observed a single time. Looked up from germline, CDR1 is MDHEN and CDR2 is SYDVKM. CDR3 length: 13 residues. The V and J ends lost 9 bases and 4 bases respectively, with 15 bases between them.

The J gene is TRBJ1-2, the V gene TRBV28; D remains unclear. The sequence derives from a woman younger than 35 who had recovered from COVID-19. Sequenced: PBMCs or T cells enriched from blood (not recorded which). The CDR3 here is CASKAVGIYGYTF. The CDR3 bases are TGTGCCAGTAAAGCAGTCGGGATCTATGGCTACACCTTC.